A selection of T cell receptor beta chains follows, all from one sample in a study of T cell responses to AZD1222 COVID-19 vaccine. Profiling relied on immunoSEQ multiplex PCR, and the TCRdb table lists in-frame clones only, not all of them. The table lists under 30,000 clones, 87% of them singletons, with about 34% in the top ten. The specimen comprised peripheral blood, sampled 28 days after the second AZD1222 dose. Every receptor here comes from an adult who received the AZD1222 COVID-19 vaccine. The CDR3 runs from the conserved cysteine through the conserved F or W. Each record gives: CDR3 protein, CDR3 DNA, V gene, clone size, D gene, J gene. A D gene is named only where the DNA matches it firmly. Only some rows state a clone size, as once, few, many or a class for expanded clones.

CDR3aa: CASSLEAQGRAFF
CDR3nt: TGCGCCAGCAGCTTGGAGGCCCAAGGGAGGGCTTTCTTT
v_gene: TRBV5-1
abundance: few
d_gene: .
j_gene: TRBJ1-1

CDR3aa: CATSRVRTSGSSYEQYF
CDR3nt: TGTGCCACCAGCAGAGTAAGGACTAGCGGGAGCTCCTACGAGCAGTACTTC
v_gene: TRBV15
abundance: .
d_gene: TRBD2
j_gene: TRBJ2-7

CDR3aa: CASSLGLTAFF
CDR3nt: TGCGCCAGCAGCCTCGGACTTACGGCTTTCTTT
v_gene: TRBV4-1
abundance: .
d_gene: .
j_gene: TRBJ1-1

CDR3aa: CASSQRVVPGAANEQFF
CDR3nt: TGCGCCAGCAGCCAAAGGGTCGTCCCGGGAGCGGCCAATGAGCAGTTCTTC
v_gene: TRBV4-3
abundance: .
d_gene: .
j_gene: TRBJ2-1

CDR3aa: CASSLEGRVSGELFF
CDR3nt: TGCGCCAGCAGCTTGGAGGGCAGGGTCAGCGGGGAGCTGTTTTTT
v_gene: TRBV5-1
abundance: .
d_gene: .
j_gene: TRBJ2-2

CDR3aa: CAWSGDRGGLGEKLFF
CDR3nt: TGTGCCTGGAGCGGTGACAGGGGCGGTCTAGGGGAAAAACTGTTTTTT
v_gene: TRBV30
abundance: .
d_gene: TRBD1
j_gene: TRBJ1-4

CDR3aa: CSVRVSFIAFF
CDR3nt: TGCAGCGTTAGAGTCTCCTTCATCGCTTTCTTT
v_gene: TRBV29-1
abundance: once
d_gene: .
j_gene: TRBJ1-1

CDR3aa: CATSGGNHNEQFF
CDR3nt: TGTGCCACCAGTGGCGGGAATCACAATGAGCAGTTCTTC
v_gene: TRBV18
abundance: .
d_gene: .
j_gene: TRBJ2-1

CDR3aa: CASSARTVTYEQYF
CDR3nt: TGTGCCAGCAGCGCCCGGACAGTCACCTACGAGCAGTACTTC
v_gene: TRBV21-1
abundance: .
d_gene: .
j_gene: TRBJ2-7

CDR3aa: CASSIPRGESYEQYF
CDR3nt: TGTGCCAGTAGTATTCCCCGGGGTGAGTCCTACGAGCAGTACTTC
v_gene: TRBV19
abundance: once
d_gene: .
j_gene: TRBJ2-7

CDR3aa: CASSPLDTQYF
CDR3nt: TGTGCCAGCAGCCCTTTAGATACGCAGTATTTT
v_gene: TRBV2
abundance: once
d_gene: .
j_gene: TRBJ2-3

CDR3aa: CASSLSGGAGLSYEQYF
CDR3nt: TGTGCCAGCAGTTTATCGGGGGGTGCAGGGCTTTCCTACGAGCAGTACTTC
v_gene: TRBV28
abundance: .
d_gene: TRBD2
j_gene: TRBJ2-7

CDR3aa: CASSQDWGFTMNTEAFF
CDR3nt: TGTGCCAGCAGCCAAGATTGGGGCTTTACTATGAACACTGAAGCTTTCTTT
v_gene: TRBV4-2
abundance: .
d_gene: .
j_gene: TRBJ1-1

CDR3aa: CASNLAGGPSEQYF
CDR3nt: TGTGCCAGCAACCTAGCGGGAGGGCCGAGCGAGCAGTACTTC
v_gene: TRBV2
abundance: medium-sized
d_gene: TRBD2
j_gene: TRBJ2-7

CDR3aa: CASSPPGRLVVSGELFF
CDR3nt: TGTGCCAGCTCACCACCTGGGAGACTAGTGGTTTCCGGGGAGCTGTTTTTT
v_gene: TRBV18
abundance: .
d_gene: .
j_gene: TRBJ2-2

CDR3aa: CASTYSLNTEAFF
CDR3nt: TGTGCCAGCACCTACTCCCTGAACACTGAAGCTTTCTTT
v_gene: TRBV12-3/TRBV12-4
abundance: .
d_gene: .
j_gene: TRBJ1-1

CDR3aa: CASSLAQTSGGEFF
CDR3nt: TGCGCCAGCAGCTTGGCCCAGACTAGCGGGGGGGAGTTCTTC
v_gene: TRBV5-1
abundance: .
d_gene: TRBD2
j_gene: TRBJ2-1

CDR3aa: CATSREMGQPQHF
CDR3nt: TGTGCCACCAGCAGAGAAATGGGGCAGCCCCAGCATTTT
v_gene: TRBV15
abundance: .
d_gene: .
j_gene: TRBJ1-5

CDR3aa: CASSPSIPGSGNTIYF
CDR3nt: TGTGCCAGCTCACCTTCCATACCCGGCTCTGGAAACACCATATATTTT
v_gene: TRBV18
abundance: .
d_gene: .
j_gene: TRBJ1-3

CDR3aa: CASSEDTTGTSGYNEQFF
CDR3nt: TGTGCCAGCAGTGAGGACACCACTGGGACTAGCGGCTACAATGAGCAGTTCTTC
v_gene: TRBV6-1
abundance: .
d_gene: TRBD2
j_gene: TRBJ2-1

CDR3aa: CASSWLGGAETEAFF
CDR3nt: TGTGCCAGCAGCTGGCTCGGGGGGGCTGAAACTGAAGCTTTCTTT
v_gene: TRBV3-1/TRBV3-2
abundance: .
d_gene: .
j_gene: TRBJ1-1

CDR3aa: CATSRVQGGYGYTF
CDR3nt: TGTGCCACCAGCAGAGTACAGGGCGGCTATGGCTACACCTTC
v_gene: TRBV15
abundance: once
d_gene: .
j_gene: TRBJ1-2

CDR3aa: CAWTPTGSNTEAFF
CDR3nt: TGTGCCTGGACCCCGACAGGAAGCAACACTGAAGCTTTCTTT
v_gene: TRBV30
abundance: once
d_gene: .
j_gene: TRBJ1-1

CDR3aa: CASSYARTSGSIEQYF
CDR3nt: TGTGCCAGCAGTTACGCTCGGACTAGCGGGAGTATCGAGCAGTACTTC
v_gene: TRBV6-5
abundance: .
d_gene: TRBD2
j_gene: TRBJ2-7

CDR3aa: CASSTTGGDYEQYF
CDR3nt: TGTGCCAGCAGCACAACGGGGGGCGACTACGAGCAGTACTTC
v_gene: TRBV5-8
abundance: .
d_gene: .
j_gene: TRBJ2-7

CDR3aa: CATSRDPHTGGSKNYGYTF
CDR3nt: TGTGCCACCAGCAGAGATCCCCACACCGGGGGGAGCAAAAACTATGGCTACACCTTC
v_gene: TRBV15
abundance: .
d_gene: .
j_gene: TRBJ1-2

CDR3aa: CASSLRGGPRSPLHF
CDR3nt: TGTGCCAGCAGTTTGAGGGGGGGCCCGCGGTCACCCCTCCACTTT
v_gene: TRBV27
abundance: .
d_gene: .
j_gene: TRBJ1-6

CDR3aa: CASSRDTYEQYF
CDR3nt: TGTGCCAGCAGTCGGGACACCTACGAGCAGTACTTC
v_gene: TRBV2
abundance: .
d_gene: .
j_gene: TRBJ2-7

CDR3aa: CASSPRDRLRGETQYF
CDR3nt: TGTGCCAGCTCACCACGGGACAGGCTTCGAGGGGAGACCCAGTACTTC
v_gene: TRBV18
abundance: .
d_gene: TRBD1
j_gene: TRBJ2-5

CDR3aa: CASSRTGDGYTF
CDR3nt: TGTGCCAGCAGCCGGACAGGGGATGGCTACACCTTC
v_gene: TRBV7-9
abundance: .
d_gene: TRBD1
j_gene: TRBJ1-2

CDR3aa: CATSAGGGPGGYTF
CDR3nt: TGTGCCACCAGTGCTGGTGGGGGGCCAGGTGGCTACACCTTC
v_gene: TRBV24-1
abundance: .
d_gene: .
j_gene: TRBJ1-2

CDR3aa: CASSLGSGRDEQYF
CDR3nt: TGCGCCAGCAGCTTAGGTAGCGGACGGGACGAGCAGTACTTC
v_gene: TRBV5-1
abundance: .
d_gene: .
j_gene: TRBJ2-7

CDR3aa: CASSKLRPASGSYEQYF
CDR3nt: TGTGCCAGCAGCAAACTACGCCCTGCTAGCGGGTCCTACGAGCAGTACTTC
v_gene: TRBV21-1
abundance: once
d_gene: .
j_gene: TRBJ2-7

CDR3aa: CASRAGTISTDTQYF
CDR3nt: TGTGCCAGCAGAGCCGGGACTATTAGCACAGATACGCAGTATTTT
v_gene: TRBV11-2
abundance: once
d_gene: TRBD2
j_gene: TRBJ2-3

CDR3aa: CASSQLEGTEAFF
CDR3nt: TGTGCCAGCAGCCAATTAGAAGGCACTGAAGCTTTCTTT
v_gene: TRBV16
abundance: .
d_gene: .
j_gene: TRBJ1-1

CDR3aa: CASSRGLAGGPGYEQYF
CDR3nt: TGTGCCAGCAGCCGAGGACTAGCGGGAGGGCCGGGGTACGAGCAGTACTTC
v_gene: TRBV4-2
abundance: .
d_gene: TRBD2
j_gene: TRBJ2-7

CDR3aa: CASSPYNQGAQPQHF
CDR3nt: TGTGCCAGCTCACCGTACAACCAGGGGGCTCAGCCCCAGCATTTT
v_gene: TRBV18
abundance: .
d_gene: TRBD1
j_gene: TRBJ1-5

CDR3aa: CASDGGASGYNEQFF
CDR3nt: TGTGCCAGCGACGGCGGGGCTAGCGGCTACAATGAGCAGTTCTTC
v_gene: TRBV25-1
abundance: .
d_gene: TRBD2
j_gene: TRBJ2-1

CDR3aa: CASSQDSRGFANTGELFF
CDR3nt: TGTGCCAGCAGCCAAGATTCGAGGGGCTTCGCGAACACCGGGGAGCTGTTTTTT
v_gene: TRBV3-1/TRBV3-2
abundance: .
d_gene: .
j_gene: TRBJ2-2

CDR3aa: CATSGGLTSGPNTGELFF
CDR3nt: TGTGCCACCAGTGGAGGTTTGACTAGCGGGCCAAACACCGGGGAGCTGTTTTTT
v_gene: TRBV24-1
abundance: .
d_gene: TRBD2
j_gene: TRBJ2-2

CDR3aa: CASTTWATNEKLFF
CDR3nt: TGTGCCAGCACCACCTGGGCAACTAATGAAAAACTGTTTTTT
v_gene: TRBV28
abundance: few
d_gene: .
j_gene: TRBJ1-4

CDR3aa: CSVGYTYNEQFF
CDR3nt: TGCAGCGTTGGCTACACGTACAATGAGCAGTTCTTC
v_gene: TRBV29-1
abundance: .
d_gene: .
j_gene: TRBJ2-1

CDR3aa: CATSDGEQVFETQYF
CDR3nt: TGTGCCACCAGTGATGGTGAACAGGTTTTCGAGACCCAGTACTTC
v_gene: TRBV24-1
abundance: .
d_gene: .
j_gene: TRBJ2-5

CDR3aa: CASRGEGANTGELFF
CDR3nt: TGTGCCAGCAGGGGGGAGGGGGCGAACACCGGGGAGCTGTTTTTT
v_gene: TRBV28
abundance: .
d_gene: .
j_gene: TRBJ2-2

CDR3aa: CASSYDLTGADSPLHF
CDR3nt: TGCGCCAGCAGCTACGATCTAACAGGGGCTGATTCACCCCTCCACTTT
v_gene: TRBV5-1
abundance: .
d_gene: TRBD1
j_gene: TRBJ1-6